Listed below are T cell receptor beta chains from one sample, sequenced in a study of beta chain features in type 1 diabetes. Measured with immunoSEQ multiplex PCR; TCRdb has only the in-frame clones, and not every one. The sample carries 300,000 to 350,000 clones, around 20% recorded once. Material: naive CD4+ T cells from blood. The receptors were gathered from a woman aged 18-29 years in good health. Both conserved end residues are part of each CDR3. The D gene is left open where the match is weak. The size of a clone is reported for some rows only, either as once, few or many, or as a class for expanded clones.

j_call,clone_size,d_call,v_call,cdr3_aa,cdr3_nt
TRBJ2-1,.,.,TRBV7-8,CASSLFSVGGNEQFF,TGTGCCAGCAGCTTGTTCTCGGTAGGAGGCAATGAGCAGTTCTTC
TRBJ1-5,.,TRBD1,TRBV5-6,CASSWLQGRYQPQHF,TGTGCCAGCAGCTGGCTACAGGGGCGATATCAGCCCCAGCATTTT
TRBJ1-1,few,.,TRBV4-2,CASSQEGLREAFF,TGTGCCAGCAGCCAAGAGGGGCTGAGGGAAGCTTTCTTT
TRBJ2-1,.,.,TRBV5-1,CASSWSYNEQFF,TGCGCCAGCAGCTGGAGCTACAATGAGCAGTTCTTC
TRBJ1-1,.,.,TRBV18,CASSPQEGSTEAFF,TGTGCCAGCTCACCTCAGGAGGGTAGCACTGAAGCTTTCTTT
TRBJ2-7,.,.,TRBV10-3,CAISEPRAPYEQYF,TGTGCCATCAGTGAGCCCAGGGCCCCCTACGAGCAGTACTTC
TRBJ1-2,few,.,TRBV29-1,CSIRGTYGYTF,TGCAGCATAAGGGGCACCTATGGCTACACCTTC
TRBJ1-5,.,.,TRBV18,CASSPSGQPQHF,TGTGCCAGCTCACCCTCGGGTCAGCCCCAGCATTTT
TRBJ1-1,few,TRBD1,TRBV29-1,CSATGVDEAFF,TGCAGCGCTACAGGGGTGGATGAAGCTTTCTTT
TRBJ2-3,few,.,TRBV5-1,CASSMGGTSTDTQYF,TGCGCCAGCAGCATGGGTGGGACTTCCACAGATACGCAGTATTTT
TRBJ1-1,.,.,TRBV4-1,CASSQRAWNTEAFF,TGCGCCAGCAGCCAGAGAGCGTGGAACACTGAAGCTTTCTTT
TRBJ1-1,.,.,TRBV18,CASSPPSLGGREEAFF,TGTGCCAGCTCACCACCTTCTCTTGGCGGGAGAGAGGAAGCTTTCTTT
TRBJ2-5,few,.,TRBV5-5,CASSVQGLETQYF,TGTGCCAGCAGTGTACAGGGTCTGGAGACCCAGTACTTC
TRBJ1-4,few,.,TRBV4-1,CASSQWTVLSATNEKLFF,TGCGCCAGCAGCCAATGGACAGTCCTGTCCGCAACTAATGAAAAACTGTTTTTT
TRBJ1-1,once,TRBD1,TRBV5-1,CASSLGQGMGTEAFF,TGCGCCAGCAGCTTGGGACAGGGCATGGGGACTGAAGCTTTCTTT
TRBJ1-5,.,.,TRBV6-5,CASSYSRARQPQHF,TGTGCCAGCAGTTACTCCAGGGCGCGACAGCCCCAGCATTTT
TRBJ1-4,few,TRBD1,TRBV15,CATSRQGANEKLFF,TGTGCCACCAGCAGACAGGGGGCTAATGAAAAACTGTTTTTT
TRBJ2-7,few,.,TRBV19,CASSIDGGPYEQYF,TGTGCCAGTAGTATAGACGGGGGACCCTACGAGCAGTACTTC
TRBJ2-7,once,TRBD2,TRBV5-6,CASAGASGKNYEQYF,TGTGCCAGCGCGGGTGCCAGCGGGAAGAACTACGAGCAGTACTTC
TRBJ2-2,.,.,TRBV9,CATVRGGNTGELFF,TGTGCCACTGTAAGGGGGGGCAACACCGGGGAGCTGTTTTTT
TRBJ2-7,few,TRBD2,TRBV29-1,CSVGPSGSSYEQYF,TGCAGCGTGGGGCCTAGCGGGAGCTCCTACGAGCAGTACTTC
TRBJ2-3,few,TRBD2,TRBV19,CASSMRGRPDTQYF,TGTGCCAGTAGTATGCGGGGGAGGCCAGATACGCAGTATTTT
TRBJ2-7,.,.,TRBV29-1,CSVAWRSYEQYF,TGCAGCGTCGCTTGGAGGTCCTACGAGCAGTACTTC
TRBJ1-1,.,.,TRBV2,CASGRTDSYTEAFF,TGTGCCAGCGGGCGAACGGACAGCTACACTGAAGCTTTCTTT
TRBJ2-7,.,.,TRBV30,CAWSVRGMGEQYF,TGTGCCTGGAGTGTACGCGGGATGGGCGAGCAGTACTTC
TRBJ2-1,.,.,TRBV7-3,CASSLTSAIGDGSYNEQFF,TGTGCCAGCAGCTTAACGAGCGCGATCGGAGACGGGTCCTACAATGAGCAGTTCTTC
TRBJ2-7,.,TRBD2,TRBV28,CASSLAGLGFAYEQYF,TGTGCCAGCAGTTTGGCGGGACTAGGGTTTGCCTACGAGCAGTACTTC
TRBJ2-7,few,.,TRBV9,CASSVGSSYEQYF,TGTGCCAGCAGCGTAGGCAGTTCCTACGAGCAGTACTTC
TRBJ1-1,.,TRBD1,TRBV19,CASSIEGTGYTEAFF,TGTGCCAGTAGTATTGAGGGGACAGGGTACACTGAAGCTTTCTTT
TRBJ1-1,few,.,TRBV2,CASSLVVWGQKNTEAFF,TGTGCCAGCAGTCTTGTTGTCTGGGGACAAAAGAACACTGAAGCTTTCTTT
TRBJ2-1,.,.,TRBV5-1,CASHTGPYSYNEQFF,TGCGCCAGCCATACAGGTCCCTACTCCTACAATGAGCAGTTCTTC
TRBJ2-1,few,.,TRBV4-3,CASSQDPGTRGNEQFF,TGCGCCAGCAGCCAAGACCCCGGGACAAGGGGCAATGAGCAGTTCTTC
TRBJ2-2,.,TRBD1,TRBV7-3,CASSYYGTGVIGELFF,TGTGCCAGCAGCTATTACGGGACAGGGGTTATCGGGGAGCTGTTTTTT
TRBJ2-2,few,.,TRBV7-9,CASSFRETGELFF,TGTGCCAGCAGCTTTCGGGAAACCGGGGAGCTGTTTTTT
TRBJ1-2,.,.,TRBV4-1,CASSLKGPGTFVYGYTF,TGCGCCAGCAGCCTAAAGGGACCCGGGACTTTCGTCTATGGCTACACCTTC